The 4 T cell receptor beta chains given below trace back to one sample, sequenced in a study of CD8+ T cells in alopecia areata. cDNA reverse transcribed from extracted RNA served as the sequencing template. Sequencing used immunoSEQ multiplex PCR; TCRdb keeps in-frame clones, though not all of them. Counted here are about 180,000 clones, approximately 55% occurring once; the ten biggest clones make up 10% to 11%. Treatment meaning: oral pan-JAK inhibitor, 5-10 mg twice daily. The sequenced sample was CD8+ T cells sorted from blood, obtained at week 24, from a patient treated with tofacitinib. These receptors all come from a human donor with alopecia areata.

This clone has only one observation. This sequence joins TRBV9 and TRBJ2-7; 8 positions agree with TRBD2. The CDR3 extends over 16 amino acids. The V gene's germline CDR1 is SGDLS and CDR2 YYNGEE. The V and J ends lost 3 bases and 2 bases, in that order; junction bases with no gene match: 10. The CDR3 sequence is CASSATSRGGTYEQYF. CDR3 in DNA: TGTGCCAGCAGCGCTACAAGCCGGGGGGGAACCTACGAGCAGTACTTC.

Only a few counts were recorded for this clone. The rearrangement joins TRBV7-9 to TRBJ1-1; 9 bases match TRBD1. The V segment lost 4 bases and the J segment 5 bases; nucleotides outside the gene matches: 8. The germline gives CDR1 SEHNR, CDR2 FQNEAQ (reference sequence). CDR3 size: 15 residues. The CDR3 sequence is CASSSRDRGETEAFF. The CDR3 nucleotides read TGTGCCAGCAGCTCCCGCGACAGGGGGGAAACTGAAGCTTTCTTT.

Only one count was recorded for this clone. The CDR3 DNA is TGCGCCAGCAGCTTTCCTTACGTACCCGACCTAGCGGGGGGTACTAGCACAGATACGCAGTATTTT. It translates to CASSFPYVPDLAGGTSTDTQYF. V and J are TRBV5-1 and TRBJ2-3, with TRBD2 matching 11 bases. The V gene end was trimmed by 2 bases and the J gene end by 0 bases; junction bases not matched to a gene: 20. The CDR3 spans 22 residues. The V gene's germline CDR1 is SGHRS and CDR2 YFSETQ.

The chain carries TRBV25-1 and TRBJ2-6; D remains ambiguous. The germline V and J ends were trimmed by 2 bases and 1 base, with 6 bases remaining between them. The V gene's germline CDR1 is MGHDK and CDR2 SYGVNS. This CDR3 contains 15 residues. The CDR3 here is CASSEVGSGANVLTF. The CDR3 DNA follows: TGTGCCAGCAGTGAAGTTGGGTCTGGGGCCAACGTCCTGACTTTC.